This passage covers 3 T cell receptor beta chains from one sample sequenced in a study of blood T cell repertoires in COVID-19. TCRdb's table, derived via immunoSEQ multiplex PCR, lists solely in-frame clones and lacks some. The sample consists of a few hundred thousand clones, 70% to 90% of them appearing once. Sequencing was done on a sample of PBMCs or T cells enriched from blood (not recorded which). The receptor set was obtained from a middle-aged man who had recovered from COVID-19.

The chain uses TRBV7-3 and TRBJ2-1; 9 bases align to TRBD2. Germline values: CDR1 SGHTA, CDR2 FQGTGA. The CDR3 extends over 17 amino acids. J was trimmed by 0 bases and V by 5 bases; bases with no gene match: 8. Here the CDR3 reads CASSQTSGPSSYNEQFF. As DNA, the CDR3 is TGTGCCAGCAGCCAAACTAGCGGGCCGAGCTCCTACAATGAGCAGTTCTTC.

The chain uses TRBV19 and TRBJ1-4, with TRBD1 identical over 8 bases. Germline V gene lookup returns CDR1 LNHDA and CDR2 SQIVND (reference sequence). This CDR3 region has 13 residues. Trimming cost V 7 bases and J 8 bases; bases outside gene matches: 6. The CDR3 reads CASTTGGVEKLFF. For the CDR3, the DNA is TGTGCCAGTACAACAGGGGGAGTAGAAAAACTGTTTTTT.

In its sample, this clone was seen a few times. This chain joins TRBV6-1 and TRBJ1-2; 7 bases are shared with TRBD1. J lost 8 bases, V lost 1 base, and 4 bases had no gene match. The germline gives CDR1 MNHNS, CDR2 SASEGT. CDR3 size: 13 residues. Here the CDR3 DNA reads TGTGCCAGCAGTGAAGAGGGGGCCAGAGGCTACACCTTC. Protein: CASSEEGARGYTF.